Here is one T cell receptor beta chain with its context. The CDR3 has 14 residues. Germline CDR1 and CDR2: DFQATT and SNEGSKA (reference sequence). V lost 6 bases and J lost 0, with 12 bases in between. The entry originates in a study of response to subunit inactivated influenza vaccine. In TCRdb, the RT-PCR reads were re-called with MiXCR into one record per CDR3 protein. This sample has 500,000 to 550,000 distinct CDR3 sequences, with approximately 24% found just once. The sample was also linked to a second study, of T cells expressing NK-cell markers. This second report adds: Generation of TCR beta cDNA was performed by 5'RACE template switching incorporating UMIs. All TCR beta repertoires analysed originated from sorted CD3+CD56+NKG2C+, CD3+CD56+NKG2C- and CD3+CD56-NKG2C+ T cells. One of eight sequenced donors was HCMV-seronegative; the other seven were seropositive. Restriction of the sorted population to alpha-beta TCR T cells was achieved in several experiments with an anti-gamma-delta TCR antibody.

This TCR was recovered from a man over 45 who received an inactivated influenza vaccine. The material sequenced was CD4+ T cells sorted from PBMCs, taken about 13 days after vaccination. The rearrangement uses TRBV20-1 and TRBJ1-5, with a possible D match to TRBD1 (6 bases). CDR3 coding DNA: TGCAGTGCCGGACAGACCAGTAGCAATCAGCCCCAGCATTTT. Its protein product is CSAGQTSSNQPQHF.